These 21 T cell receptor beta chains originate from one sample sequenced in a study of blood T cell repertoires in COVID-19 (dated by TCRdb to about 2020). Library construction relied on the immunoSEQ multiplex PCR assay. In its TCRdb copy, this immuneACCESS table keeps in-frame sequences only and misses some clones. Where compared with another copy, unresolved V genes explain less than half of these, and the others have no known cause. In all, the sample holds roughly 100,000 clones, and around 88% of those were seen once. The ten largest account for roughly 20% of the sample. Sequenced sample: peripheral blood. The source is an elderly woman with acute or convalescent COVID-19.

The table lists this clone with a few counts. The chain has TRBV12-3 or TRBV12-4 and TRBJ1-2, with no clear D. The CDR3 spans 13 residues. V was pared by 2 bases and J by 3 bases, with 7 bases between. The DNA for the CDR3 is TGTGCCAGCAGTTTAAGGGAGGACTATGGCTACACCTTC. Protein product: CASSLREDYGYTF.

This chain uses TRBV2 with TRBJ2-2; unclear D gene. Germline CDR1 is SNHLY and CDR2 is FYNNEI. The CDR3 is 12 amino acids. V dropped 5 bases and J dropped 7 bases, with 8 bases sitting between them. The CDR3 DNA sequence: TGTGCCAGCAGTCCTAGGATCGGGGAGCTGTTTTTT. Its protein product is CASSPRIGELFF.

This clone was recorded at least ten times. V usage is TRBV7-9 and J usage is TRBJ2-1, with 9 bases identical to TRBD2. CDR1 is SEHNR, CDR2 FQNEAQ, per germline (reference sequence). This CDR3 region has 15 residues. J lost 7 bases, V lost 1 base, and 5 bases had no gene match. DNA for the CDR3: TGTGCCAGCAGCTTAGGAGCGGGGGGCTTGAATGAGCAGTTCTTC. Residues: CASSLGAGGLNEQFF.

This clone was counted between two and nine times. The chain uses TRBV21-1 and TRBJ2-7; the table's D call, TRBD1, was not checked against the DNA. TRBV21-1 is assigned pseudogene status. The length of the CDR3 is 14 residues. The DNA of the CDR3 is TGTGCCAGCAGCGGCGGACAGGGCTCCTACGAGCAGTACTTC. It specifies CASSGGQGSYEQYF.

The chain employs TRBV12-3 or TRBV12-4 and TRBJ2-5; weak D call: TRBD2 (6 bases). The ends were cut back, 5 bases at V and 5 bases at J, with 12 bases in the middle. The CDR3 has 13 residues. The CDR3 loop is CASSIGGRETQYF. As DNA, the CDR3 is TGTGCCAGCAGTATCGGGGGAAGGGAGACCCAGTACTTC.

The chain couples TRBV5-1 to TRBJ2-5; perhaps TRBD2 as D (7 bases). V lost 0 bases, J lost 2 bases, and 14 bases lay in between. This CDR3 is 16 amino acids long. The germline V gene has CDR1 SGHRS and CDR2 YFSETQ. In DNA form, the CDR3 reads TGCGCCAGCAGCTTGGAGGGCGGGGGCAGTCAAGAGACCCAGTACTTC. Translated, it gives CASSLEGGGSQETQYF.

The V call is TRBV5-1, the J call TRBJ2-2, with 9 bases identical to TRBD1. The CDR3 runs to 14 residues. V dropped 4 bases and J dropped 5; count of bases not matched to a gene: 3. Germline V lookup: CDR1 SGHRS, CDR2 YFSETQ. The DNA of the CDR3 is TGCGCCAGCAGCGCCGACAGGGGGACCGGGGAGCTGTTTTTT. This encodes CASSADRGTGELFF.

This clone was seen just once. This rearrangement joins TRBV4-1 to TRBJ1-5; 8 nucleotides align to TRBD1. V dropped 0 bases and J dropped 9; count of bases not matched to a gene: 10. CDR3 length equals 16 residues. Per the germline V gene, CDR1 is MGHRA and CDR2 is YSYEKL. The DNA for the CDR3 is TGCGCCAGCAGCCAAGATGCAGGGGGCATGAAGTTGCCCCAGCATTTT. This translates into CASSQDAGGMKLPQHF.

The genes are TRBV29-1 and TRBJ2-5; the D gene is possibly TRBD2 (5 bases). The germline V and J ends were trimmed by 6 bases and 1 base, with 12 bases remaining between them. Germline CDR1 reads SQVTM; CDR2 reads ANQGSEA. The CDR3 has 13 amino acids. The CDR3 region is CSVGPGIQETQYF. CDR3 coding DNA: TGCAGCGTCGGCCCCGGGATCCAAGAGACCCAGTACTTC.

The chain joins TRBV6-2 or TRBV6-3 to TRBJ1-5; 8 bases map to TRBD1. The germline gives CDR1 MNHEY, CDR2 SVGEGT. This CDR3 has 15 amino acids. V shed 6 bases, J shed 1 base, and the junction held 5 bases outside the gene matches. CDR3 sequence reads: CASSQDRASNQPQHF. The DNA for the CDR3 is TGTGCCAGCAGCCAGGACAGGGCGAGCAATCAGCCCCAGCATTTT.

The rearrangement uses TRBV28 and TRBJ2-7; D gene ambiguous. Germline CDR1 is MDHEN and CDR2 is SYDVKM. This CDR3 region has 14 residues. The ends were cut back, 2 bases at V and 2 bases at J, with 10 bases in the middle. CDR3: CASSLGQITYEQYF. The CDR3, as DNA: TGTGCCAGCAGTTTAGGGCAGATAACCTACGAGCAGTACTTC.

The rearrangement links TRBV11-3 to TRBJ2-3; D is unclear. This CDR3 region has 15 residues. Trimming took off 2 bases at V and 1 base at J, with 10 bases between the two ends. Germline V lookup: CDR1 SGHNT, CDR2 YENEEA. This CDR3 is CASSLYGRGTDTQYF. CDR3 sequence (DNA): TGTGCCAGCAGCTTATATGGGCGCGGCACAGATACGCAGTATTTT.

V and J are TRBV5-8 and TRBJ2-1, with D tentatively TRBD2 (6 bases). From germline, CDR1 is SGHTS and CDR2 YDEGEE. V shed 4 bases and J shed 1 base, with 15 bases lying between them. This CDR3 spans 16 amino acids. The CDR3, as DNA: TGTGCCAGCAGCCCTGGTGGCGGGGAATCCTACAATGAGCAGTTCTTC. It encodes CASSPGGGESYNEQFF.

CDR3 in DNA: TGTGCCAGCAGCCCCTTACAGGGTACCTATAGCAATCAGCCCCAGCATTTT. Its protein product is CASSPLQGTYSNQPQHF. The chain has TRBV6-4 and TRBJ1-5; weak D call: TRBD1 (6 bases). From germline, CDR1 is MRHNA and CDR2 SNTAGT. CDR3 length: 17 residues. V lost 6 bases and J 0 bases, leaving 18 bases between the germline ends.

The chain carries TRBV5-1 and TRBJ2-7; TRBD1 matches 7 bases. Trimming cost V 4 bases and J 7 bases; bases outside gene matches: 11. The CDR3 extends over 14 amino acids. The V gene's germline CDR1 is SGHRS and CDR2 YFSETQ. DNA for the CDR3: TGCGCCAGCAGCACCCGACAGGGTACGGGGGAGCAGTACTTC. This gives the protein CASSTRQGTGEQYF.

There are a few counts of this clone. This sequence joins TRBV13 and TRBJ1-2, with unresolved D. Trimming removed 2 bases from V and 6 bases from J, with 7 bases in between. The CDR3 sequence is 12 residues long. Germline-derived CDR1 and CDR2 are PRHDT and FYEKMQ (reference sequence). CDR3 nucleotide sequence: TGTGCCAGCAGCTTACAAGGAGATGGCTACACCTTC. Protein: CASSLQGDGYTF.

The chain joins TRBV24-1 to TRBJ2-5; TRBD1 matches at 7 bases. The CDR3 has 15 amino acids. Germline CDR1 KGHDR, CDR2 SFDVKD. V lost 4 bases and J lost 5; bases outside the gene matches: 9. The CDR3 loop is CATSDPGLRGETQYF. The CDR3 region has the DNA TGTGCCACCAGTGACCCTGGACTCAGGGGGGAGACCCAGTACTTC.

This clone occurred many times. This chain uses TRBV5-4 with TRBJ2-2; 11 nucleotides agree with TRBD1. The V gene end was trimmed by 2 bases and the J gene end by 5 bases; junction bases not matched to a gene: 5. CDR1 and CDR2 from the germline V gene are SGHNT and YYREEE (reference sequence). CDR3 length equals 16 residues. DNA of the CDR3: TGTGCCAGCAGCTTAGGACAGGGGGCGCTTACCGGGGAGCTGTTTTTT. It specifies CASSLGQGALTGELFF.

This clone occurred a few times. V usage is TRBV27 and J usage is TRBJ1-2, with 8 bases lining up with TRBD1. Germline V gene sequence: CDR1 MNHEY, CDR2 SMNVEV (reference sequence). V was pared by 2 bases and J by 4 bases, with 3 bases of the junction left unmatched. CDR3 length: 14 amino acids. This chain's CDR3 is CASSLGQGAYGYTF. Here the CDR3 DNA reads TGTGCCAGCAGTTTAGGGCAGGGGGCCTATGGCTACACCTTC.

CDR3 coding DNA: TGTGCCAGTAGTACTTCTTTAGCGGGGGTTGGAACCGGGGAGCTGTTTTTT. Protein product: CASSTSLAGVGTGELFF. The V gene is TRBV19, the J gene TRBJ2-2; TRBD2 matches at 9 bases. Trimming took 4 bases from V and 5 from J; bases not matched to a gene: 11. The CDR3 spans 17 residues. Germline V gene sequence: CDR1 LNHDA, CDR2 SQIVND (reference sequence).

In this sample, this clone turned up a few times. At one of its ends the junction is not consistent with the germline gene, which may arise from a read error. The chain carries TRBV4-1 and TRBJ2-4; 12 nucleotides line up with TRBD2. The length of the CDR3 is 15 residues. Per the germline V gene, CDR1 is MGHRA and CDR2 is YSYEKL. CDR3 region: CASSRTSGAKNIQYF. The CDR3 DNA follows: TGCGCCAGCAGCCGGACTAGCGGGGCCAAAAACATTCAGTACTTT.